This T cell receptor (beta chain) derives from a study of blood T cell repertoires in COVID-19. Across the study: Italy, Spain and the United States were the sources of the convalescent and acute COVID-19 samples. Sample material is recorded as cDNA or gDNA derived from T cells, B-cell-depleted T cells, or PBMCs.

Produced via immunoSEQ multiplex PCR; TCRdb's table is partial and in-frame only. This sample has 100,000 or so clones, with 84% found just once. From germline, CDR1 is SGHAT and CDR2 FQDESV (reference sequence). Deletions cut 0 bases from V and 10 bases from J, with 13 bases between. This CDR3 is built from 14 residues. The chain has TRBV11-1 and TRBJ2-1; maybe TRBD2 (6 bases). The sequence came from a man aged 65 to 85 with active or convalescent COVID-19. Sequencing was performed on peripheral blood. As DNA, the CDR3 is TGTGCCAGCAGCTTAGCTGGGGGGACGGGGGAGCAGTTCTTC. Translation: CASSLAGGTGEQFF.